A selection of T cell receptor beta chains follows, all from one sample in a study of blood T cell repertoires in COVID-19. Profiling relied on immunoSEQ multiplex PCR, and the TCRdb table lists in-frame clones only, not all of them. The table records about 80,000 clones, 60% to 80% of them present only once. Sequencing was done on a sample of peripheral blood. The receptors here all came from a man in his sixties with COVID-19, enrolled during active disease. Both conserved end residues are part of each CDR3. A D gene is named only where the DNA matches it firmly. Clone sizes are given selectively: once, few, many, or a class where the clone is expanded.

j_call | d_call | v_call | clone_size | cdr3_aa | cdr3_nt
TRBJ2-7 | - | TRBV3-1/TRBV3-2 | - | CASSQDRWAYEQYF | TGTGCCAGCAGCCAAGACAGGTGGGCCTACGAGCAGTACTTC
TRBJ2-2 | TRBD2 | TRBV5-4 | - | CASSLQLAGNTGELFF | TGTGCCAGCAGCTTGCAACTAGCGGGAAACACCGGGGAGCTGTTTTTT
TRBJ2-3 | - | TRBV5-5 | - | CASSLTESTDTQYF | TGTGCCAGCAGCTTAACCGAGAGCACAGATACGCAGTATTTT
TRBJ2-7 | TRBD2 | TRBV19 | - | CASSIEPGGTYEQYF | TGTGCCAGTAGTATAGAACCGGGGGGAACCTACGAGCAGTACTTC
TRBJ2-3 | TRBD2 | TRBV3-1/TRBV3-2 | - | CASSRTSGGDTQYF | TGTGCCAGCAGCCGGACTAGCGGGGGAGATACGCAGTATTTT
TRBJ2-5 | TRBD2 | TRBV11-2 | - | CASSLLAGTSGRGETQYF | TGTGCCAGCAGCTTACTAGCGGGAACTAGCGGCCGAGGGGAGACCCAGTACTTC
TRBJ2-7 | TRBD1 | TRBV5-4 | - | CASSFGDRQAQYF | TGTGCCAGCAGCTTTGGGGACAGACAAGCGCAGTACTTC
TRBJ1-6 | - | TRBV19 | - | CASSLRTARDSPLHF | TGTGCCAGTAGCCTCAGGACAGCCAGAGATTCACCCCTCCACTTT
TRBJ1-2 | - | TRBV5-6 | - | CASTETATYGYTF | TGTGCCAGCACCGAGACAGCTACCTATGGCTACACCTTC
TRBJ1-5 | - | TRBV7-9 | few | CASSPVGGNQPQHF | TGTGCCAGCAGCCCCGTAGGAGGAAATCAGCCCCAGCATTTT
TRBJ1-4 | - | TRBV5-1 | - | CASSQDQGPGANEKLFF | TGCGCCAGCAGCCAGGACCAGGGCCCGGGGGCTAATGAAAAACTGTTTTTT
TRBJ1-2 | TRBD1 | TRBV12-3/TRBV12-4 | - | CASRPQGFYGYTF | TGTGCCAGCAGACCACAGGGGTTCTATGGCTACACCTTC
TRBJ1-1 | - | TRBV6-4 | - | CASSEGRGTEAFF | TGTGCCAGCAGTGAGGGCCGGGGAACTGAAGCTTTCTTT
TRBJ1-2 | TRBD1 | TRBV2 | - | CASSEAGQDGYTF | TGTGCCAGCAGTGAGGCGGGACAGGATGGCTACACCTTC
TRBJ1-6 | - | TRBV27 | - | CASSFGGGYSPLHF | TGTGCCAGCAGTTTCGGGGGGGGTTATTCACCCCTCCACTTT
TRBJ2-1 | TRBD1 | TRBV6-5 | - | CASSYLRGTGVNEQFF | TGTGCCAGCAGTTACTTGCGTGGGACAGGGGTTAATGAGCAGTTCTTC
TRBJ1-1 | - | TRBV10-3 | - | CAISAHLNTEAFF | TGTGCCATCAGTGCCCATTTGAACACTGAAGCTTTCTTT
TRBJ1-2 | - | TRBV7-9 | few | CASSSRRDITVNGYTF | TGTGCCAGCAGCTCAAGGCGGGATATCACCGTAAATGGCTACACCTTC
TRBJ1-6 | TRBD1 | TRBV11-2 | - | CASSSIRDSKNSPLHF | TGTGCCAGCAGCTCTATTCGGGACAGCAAAAATTCACCCCTCCACTTT
TRBJ2-7 | - | TRBV6-2/TRBV6-3 | - | CASSYSTRNSYEQYF | TGTGCCAGCAGTTACTCTACAAGAAACTCCTACGAGCAGTACTTC
TRBJ2-7 | TRBD2 | TRBV7-2 | few | CASSSGGGSYEQYF | TGTGCCAGCAGCTCGGGAGGGGGCTCCTACGAGCAGTACTTC
TRBJ2-2 | - | TRBV5-1 | few | CASSFGGTNTGELFF | TGCGCCAGCAGCTTCGGCGGTACGAACACCGGGGAGCTGTTTTTT
TRBJ2-4 | TRBD1 | TRBV12-3/TRBV12-4 | - | CASRTGGGNIQYF | TGTGCCAGCAGGACAGGGGGCGGAAACATTCAGTACTTC
TRBJ1-3 | - | TRBV9 | - | CASSPTGNPGNTIYF | TGTGCCAGCAGCCCAACAGGGAATCCTGGAAACACCATATATTTT
TRBJ2-5 | - | TRBV10-3 | - | CAISTELPGETQYF | TGTGCCATCAGCACAGAGCTCCCAGGAGAGACCCAGTACTTC
TRBJ2-1 | - | TRBV7-2 | - | CASSLASGAYNEQFF | TGTGCCAGCAGCTTAGCTAGCGGCGCCTACAATGAGCAGTTCTTC
TRBJ2-2 | - | TRBV7-7 | - | CASSLALQAGELFF | TGTGCTAGCAGCTTAGCGCTACAGGCCGGGGAGCTGTTTTTT
TRBJ2-2 | TRBD1 | TRBV3-1/TRBV3-2 | - | CASSRQGAGTGELFF | TGTGCCAGCAGCCGCCAGGGGGCAGGGACCGGGGAGCTGTTTTTT
TRBJ2-5 | - | TRBV7-2 | - | CASSPRVSGVYGTQYF | TGTGCCAGCAGCCCCCGGGTTAGCGGAGTATATGGGACCCAGTACTTC
TRBJ2-7 | TRBD2 | TRBV7-2 | - | CASSSTSGRLNEQYF | TGTGCCAGCAGTTCAACTAGCGGGAGGCTCAACGAGCAGTACTTC
TRBJ2-1 | TRBD2 | TRBV19 | - | CASSAGTSGENEQFF | TGTGCCAGTAGTGCGGGGACTAGCGGGGAAAATGAGCAGTTCTTC
TRBJ2-1 | TRBD2 | TRBV19 | - | CASKKRGGPTNNEQFF | TGTGCCAGTAAGAAGCGGGGGGGCCCTACAAACAATGAGCAGTTCTTC
TRBJ2-5 | - | TRBV27 | few | CASRGTGRGESETQYF | TGTGCCAGCAGGGGAACGGGCAGGGGGGAGTCAGAGACCCAGTACTTC
TRBJ1-4 | TRBD1 | TRBV19 | - | CASAGTDFSTNEKLFF | TGTGCCAGTGCCGGGACAGACTTTTCAACTAATGAAAAACTGTTTTTT
TRBJ2-4 | - | TRBV3-1/TRBV3-2 | - | CASRKAPGANLEDIQYF | TGTGCCAGCAGAAAAGCGCCGGGAGCCAATTTGGAGGACATTCAGTACTTC
TRBJ1-4 | TRBD1 | TRBV19 | few | CASIGQGGEKLFF | TGTGCCAGTATTGGACAGGGAGGAGAAAAACTGTTTTTT
TRBJ2-7 | - | TRBV4-1 | few | CASSQDSKTGPNF | TGCGCCAGCAGCCAAGATTCAAAGACAGGACCAAACTTC